The T cell receptor (beta chain) under discussion was sequenced for a study of radiation and T cells in renal cell carcinoma. Regarding the study as a whole: Top tumor clonotypes rose in blood 2 weeks post-radiation, then contracted. Pretreatment tumor biopsies were lacking, so baseline clonotypes are unknown.

As to time point: blood 4 weeks post-SBRT, at nephrectomy. Treatment denoted: 15 Gy SBRT to primary tumor, nephrectomy 4 weeks later. Blood was sampled at baseline, 2 weeks and 4 weeks after SBRT. The tumor was a clear cell renal cell carcinoma. From germline, CDR1 is SGDLS and CDR2 YYNGEE. Trimming stripped 0 bases from V and 7 bases from J, with 7 bases between. This CDR3 region has 12 residues. Of note for this clone: Its specificity is not known.

The protocol was immunoSEQ multiplex PCR, while the TCRdb copy is restricted to in-frame clones and leaves out a portion. The repertoire consists of 150,000 to 200,000 clones, with about nine tenths occurring once and the leading ten covering approximately 10%. The chain joins TRBV9 to TRBJ1-2; D gene ambiguous. Sequences were derived from blood, sampled from a patient whose treatment included radiotherapy and nephrectomy. This sequence was found in a woman between 50 and 59 years old with renal cell carcinoma. DNA of the CDR3: TGTGCCAGCAGCGTAGGAGGGTTTGGCTACACCTTC. The encoded protein is CASSVGGFGYTF.